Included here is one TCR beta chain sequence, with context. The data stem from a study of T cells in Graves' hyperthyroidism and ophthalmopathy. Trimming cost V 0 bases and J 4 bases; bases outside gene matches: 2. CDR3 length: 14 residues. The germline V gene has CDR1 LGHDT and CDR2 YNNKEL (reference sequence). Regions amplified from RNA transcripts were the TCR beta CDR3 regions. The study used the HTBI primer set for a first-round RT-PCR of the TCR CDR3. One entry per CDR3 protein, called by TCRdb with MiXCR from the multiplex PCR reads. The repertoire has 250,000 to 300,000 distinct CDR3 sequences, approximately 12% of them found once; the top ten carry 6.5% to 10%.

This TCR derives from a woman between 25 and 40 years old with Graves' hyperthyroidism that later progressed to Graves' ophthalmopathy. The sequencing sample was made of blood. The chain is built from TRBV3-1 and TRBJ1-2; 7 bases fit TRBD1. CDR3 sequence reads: CASSQDPGGYGYTF. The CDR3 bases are TGTGCCAGCAGCCAAGACCCAGGGGGCTATGGCTACACCTTC.